This section outlines one T cell receptor (beta chain) sequence together with its context. Trimming took off 4 bases at V and 5 bases at J, with 14 bases between the two ends. Germline loops: CDR1 SGHAT, CDR2 FQNNGV. This CDR3 region has 14 residues. This sample is drawn from a study of blood T cell repertoires in COVID-19. Across the study: There were acute and convalescent COVID-19 samples, and they came from the United States, Italy and Spain.

In the study's own analysis: Amplification with reference gene primers provided the estimates of nucleated cell counts. The repertoire was sequenced with immunoSEQ multiplex PCR; TCRdb's copy has only in-frame clones and lacks some. V and J calls and clone size are as listed in that table; D and trimming were resolved from the DNA. Of under 250,000 clones listed, roughly four fifths are singletons. The chain recombines TRBV11-2 with TRBJ1-2, with D possibly TRBD1 on 5 matching bases. Sequenced material: peripheral blood. The sequence was obtained from a man aged 50 or older with active or convalescent COVID-19. For the CDR3, the DNA is TGTGCCAGCAGCTCACCGGAGGGGATATATGGCTACACCTTC. It is translated as CASSSPEGIYGYTF.